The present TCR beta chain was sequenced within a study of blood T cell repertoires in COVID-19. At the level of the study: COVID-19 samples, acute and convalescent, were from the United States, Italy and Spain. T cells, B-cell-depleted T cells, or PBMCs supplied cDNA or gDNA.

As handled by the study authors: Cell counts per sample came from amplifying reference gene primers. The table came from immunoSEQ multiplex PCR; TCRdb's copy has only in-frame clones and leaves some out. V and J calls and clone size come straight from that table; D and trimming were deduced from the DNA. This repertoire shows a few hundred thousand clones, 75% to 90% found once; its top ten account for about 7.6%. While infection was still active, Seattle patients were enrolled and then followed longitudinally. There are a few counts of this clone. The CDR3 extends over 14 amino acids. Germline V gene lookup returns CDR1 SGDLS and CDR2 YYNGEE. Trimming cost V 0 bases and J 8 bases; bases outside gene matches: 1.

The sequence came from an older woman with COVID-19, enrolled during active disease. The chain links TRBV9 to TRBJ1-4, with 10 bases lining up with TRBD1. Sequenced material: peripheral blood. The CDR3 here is CASSVGQGAEKLFF. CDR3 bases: TGTGCCAGCAGCGTAGGACAGGGGGCGGAAAAACTGTTTTTT.